This TCR beta chain was sequenced for a study of cytomegalovirus exposure and HLA in healthy donors. This clone was observed a single time. The table came from immunoSEQ multiplex PCR; TCRdb's copy has only in-frame clones and leaves some out. The sample yields 55,000 to 75,000 clones, 80% to 95% seen once. The material sequenced was PBMCs. This TCR was sampled from a man younger than 30 in good health and CMV-seropositive.

CDR3 DNA: TGTGCCAGCAGTTACCTAGGGACAGGGTACGAGCAGTACTTC. As protein: CASSYLGTGYEQYF. This rearrangement joins TRBV6-5 to TRBJ2-7, with 9 positions matching TRBD1. The ends lost 2 bases at V and 4 bases at J; junction bases unmatched: 3. Germline-derived CDR1 and CDR2 are MNHEY and SVGAGI. The CDR3 sequence is 14 residues long.